This T cell receptor (beta chain) derives from a study of Graves' ophthalmopathy and Graves' hyperthyroidism. Study-level points and caveats: Most expanded clonotypes from thyroid (those above 0.001 frequency) were also found in blood. The model predicted ophthalmopathy progression with 70.59% sensitivity and 72.22% specificity. A 13-signature model separated ophthalmopathy from stable hyperthyroidism, reaching around 89% sensitivity and 75% to 83% specificity cross-validated.

The CDR3 is 14 amino acids. The V end lost 1 base, the J end lost 3 bases, and 6 bases lay between the germline ends. Germline V gives CDR1 SEHNR, CDR2 FQNEAQ (reference sequence). Researchers took RNA transcripts and amplified TCR beta CDR3 regions from them. First-round RT-PCR used HTBI primers; second-round multiplex PCR followed. A single record per CDR3 protein comes from TCRdb applying MiXCR to the multiplex PCR reads. The data contain hundreds of thousands of distinct CDR3 sequences, less than 55% of them singletons. This clonotype was recorded a few times. Its matching antigen is unknown. The chain combines TRBV7-9 with TRBJ1-4, with D uncertain. This TCR came from an adult man with Graves' ophthalmopathy. Sequencing was performed on peripheral blood. The CDR3 loop reads CASSLGRSNEKLFF. CDR3 nucleotides: TGTGCCAGCAGCTTAGGACGGTCTAATGAAAAACTGTTTTTT.